The clone carrying this T cell receptor (beta chain) came up once. Its specificity is not known. The junction shows a germline mismatch at one end, possibly a read error. The time point here: new active TB diagnosis, blood taken before or within 7 days of starting treatment. This entry is derived from a study of T cells in tuberculosis. Study information: IGRA-negative adolescents, IGRA-positive adolescents with latent tuberculosis and adults with active tuberculosis formed this South African cohort.

Repertoires were generated with immunoSEQ multiplex PCR, while TCRdb's copy carries only in-frame clones and drops some. The table lists some 40,000 clones, roughly 95% of them singletons. This CDR3 has 11 amino acids. The V gene's germline CDR1 is MDHEN and CDR2 SYDVKM. Study-level results: GEM motif frequencies gave around 67% accuracy; the GMM repertoire gave 80% to 90%.

This TCR was recovered from an adult with tuberculosis. J is TRBJ2-7 and V is TRBV28; 7 bases align to TRBD2. Sample: PBMCs, taken at tuberculosis diagnosis. Written as DNA, the CDR3 is TGTGCCCGCAGGGAGGGCTACGAGCAGTACTTC. It yields the protein CARREGYEQYF.